One T cell receptor beta chain is described in this entry. This sample stems from a study of blood T cell repertoires in COVID-19. CDR3 length: 16 residues. V shed 6 bases and J 4 bases; nucleotides not matched to a gene: 15. Per germline, CDR1 MNHEY and CDR2 SVGEGT. Authors' processing steps: Estimation of nucleated cell counts relied on the amplification of reference gene primers. TCRdb's table, derived via immunoSEQ multiplex PCR, lists solely in-frame clones and lacks some. D and trimming come from the DNA, and the V and J calls and clone size come from that table. The sample carries 200,000 to 250,000 clones, 75% to 85% recorded once.

The source material was peripheral blood. The receptor's source is a woman aged 70-85 years with COVID-19, enrolled during active disease. The V and J genes are TRBV6-2 or TRBV6-3 and TRBJ2-7, with TRBD1 identical over 7 bases. The CDR3 spells CASSIPGQYSGYEQYF. For the CDR3, the DNA is TGTGCCAGCAGCATCCCGGGACAGTACTCGGGATACGAGCAGTACTTC.